The 25 T cell receptor beta chains presented below share a single source sample, sequenced in a study of cytomegalovirus exposure and HLA in healthy donors. In the PCR, 60 Vbeta and 13 Jbeta primers were used. Some clones are missing from TCRdb's copy, which holds only in-frame ones; the method was immunoSEQ multiplex PCR. The table has about 160,000 clones, approximately 79% seen once; the top ten hold more than 1.5%. The sample was PBMCs. The origin of the receptors is a human donor in good health.

The chain carries TRBV4-3 and TRBJ2-5; 15 bases line up with TRBD2. This CDR3 comprises 18 residues. Germline V lookup: CDR1 LGHNA, CDR2 YSLEER. Unmatched junction bases numbered 9, after V lost 0 bases and J lost 7 bases. The CDR3: CASSQEGGLAGGEGTQYF. CDR3 nucleotide sequence: TGCGCCAGCAGCCAAGAAGGAGGACTAGCGGGGGGGGAGGGGACCCAGTACTTC.

This chain joins TRBV6-1 and TRBJ1-1, with 7 bases that match TRBD1. There are 13 residues in the CDR3. The V segment lost 6 bases and the J segment 7 bases; nucleotides outside the gene matches: 8. CDR1 and CDR2 (germline): MNHNS, SASEGT. The CDR3 protein is CASSHGTVVEAFF. For the CDR3, the DNA is TGTGCCAGCAGCCATGGGACAGTCGTTGAAGCTTTCTTT.

The chain links TRBV11-2 to TRBJ2-3; 10 positions match TRBD2. CDR3 length: 17 residues. Germline assignment: CDR1 SGHAT and CDR2 FQNNGV. With 1 base clipped from V and 3 bases from J, the junction kept 7 bases outside the gene matches. In DNA form, the CDR3 reads TGTGCCAGCAGCTTAGGGGTGAGCGGGGGGGTAACAGATACGCAGTATTTT. Its translation: CASSLGVSGGVTDTQYF.

The chain couples TRBV7-9 to TRBJ2-7; D is unclear. Looked up from germline, CDR1 is SEHNR and CDR2 is FQNEAQ (reference sequence). V lost 7 bases and J lost 1, with 11 bases in between. This CDR3 has 13 residues. This chain's CDR3 is CASTAPISYEQYF. The CDR3 DNA is TGTGCCAGCACCGCGCCCATATCCTACGAGCAGTACTTC.

This chain links TRBV4-1 with TRBJ2-5; 9 bases agree with TRBD2. Per germline, CDR1 MGHRA and CDR2 YSYEKL. CDR3 length equals 17 residues. Unmatched junction bases numbered 9, after V lost 1 base and J lost 3 bases. The CDR3: CASSQGDVVAGEETQYF. The CDR3 coding sequence is TGCGCCAGCAGCCAAGGAGATGTGGTAGCGGGAGAAGAGACCCAGTACTTC.

V gene TRBV6-5 combines with J gene TRBJ2-1; 7 nucleotides align to TRBD1. The CDR3 has 12 amino acids. From germline, CDR1 is MNHEY and CDR2 SVGAGI. Trimming at V came to 8 bases and at J to 4 bases, leaving 2 bases not matched to a gene. The CDR3 sequence: CASGQVYNEQFF. CDR3 DNA sequence: TGTGCCAGCGGACAGGTGTACAATGAGCAGTTCTTC.

This clone has only one observation. The rearrangement uses TRBV5-4 and TRBJ1-1; 8 bases match TRBD1. Germline trimming cut 4 bases from V and 0 bases from J; bases unmatched to any gene: 8. Germline lookup yields CDR1 SGHNT and CDR2 YYREEE (reference sequence). The CDR3 extends over 16 amino acids. The CDR3 region is CASSPRQGLMNTEAFF. CDR3 sequence (DNA): TGTGCCAGCAGCCCGCGACAGGGGCTAATGAACACTGAAGCTTTCTTT. Looking up the rest from reference TRBV5-4 and TRBJ1-1 gives the full variable domain: ETGVTQSPTHLIKTRGQQVTLRCSSQSGHNTVSWYQQALGQGPQFIFQYYREEENGRGNFPPRFSGLQFPNYSSELNVNALELDDSALYLCASSPRQGLMNTEAFFGQGTRLTVV.

The chain employs TRBV9 and TRBJ1-4, with TRBD1 matching 10 bases. The CDR3 is made up of 16 amino acids. V trimming: 0 bases; J trimming: 8 bases; junction bases outside the gene matches: 7. The germline gives CDR1 SGDLS, CDR2 YYNGEE. In DNA, the CDR3 is TGTGCCAGCAGCGTAGGCCCGGACAGGGGGACCGAAAAACTGTTTTTT. Its translation: CASSVGPDRGTEKLFF.

V usage is TRBV2 and J usage is TRBJ1-2; 8 nucleotides agree with TRBD1. Trimming took 5 bases from V and 4 from J; bases not matched to a gene: 3. The CDR3 totals 13 residues. Germline lookup yields CDR1 SNHLY and CDR2 FYNNEI. The CDR3 nucleotides are TGTGCCAGCAGTCAACAGGGGGGCTATGGCTACACCTTC. Translation: CASSQQGGYGYTF.

This clone was seen only once. The rearrangement joins TRBV4-1 to TRBJ1-1, with a possible D match to TRBD1 (6 bases). Trimming left V 1 base short and J 4 bases short, with 10 bases between. Germline V gene lookup returns CDR1 MGHRA and CDR2 YSYEKL. This CDR3 is built from 14 residues. The CDR3: CASSQGPTGTEAFF. The CDR3 DNA is TGCGCCAGCAGCCAAGGACCGACAGGCACTGAAGCTTTCTTT.

V gene TRBV4-2 combines with J gene TRBJ2-5, with 8 bases identical to TRBD2. From germline, CDR1 is LGHNA and CDR2 YNFKEQ. Unmatched junction bases numbered 7, after V lost 7 bases and J lost 0 bases. The length of the CDR3 is 15 residues. The CDR3 bases are TGTGCCAGCAACCTCGGGGGGGGCTACCAAGAGACCCAGTACTTC. It is translated as CASNLGGGYQETQYF.

The V and J genes are TRBV7-7 and TRBJ2-2; 12 bases align to TRBD1. The CDR3 is 14 amino acids. Germline V lookup: CDR1 SSHAT, CDR2 FNYEAQ (reference sequence). CDR3 region: CATTRDRGQGELFF. The CDR3 region has the DNA TGTGCTACTACCCGGGACAGGGGGCAAGGGGAGCTGTTTTTT.

The V gene is TRBV9, the J gene TRBJ2-6, with a possible D match to TRBD1 (5 bases). CDR3 length: 14 amino acids. V was trimmed by 9 bases and J by 0 bases, leaving 10 bases between them. CDR1 is SGDLS, CDR2 YYNGEE, per germline. CDR3 residues: CATQGPSGANVLTF. CDR3 DNA: TGTGCCACCCAGGGCCCCTCTGGGGCCAACGTCCTGACTTTC.

The gene calls are TRBV19 and TRBJ2-7; 8 nucleotides line up with TRBD1. The CDR3 is made up of 15 amino acids. V lost 5 bases to trimming and J lost 2 bases; unmatched junction nucleotides: 8. CDR1 LNHDA and CDR2 SQIVND come from the germline V gene (reference sequence). The CDR3: CASSARDRGPYEQYF. The DNA for the CDR3 is TGTGCCAGTAGTGCCCGAGACAGGGGCCCCTACGAGCAGTACTTC.

The chain combines TRBV19 with TRBJ1-2; no reliable D call. CDR3 length: 14 amino acids. Looked up from germline, CDR1 is LNHDA and CDR2 is SQIVND (reference sequence). V lost 3 bases and J 7 bases, leaving 15 bases between the germline ends. The CDR3 region is CASSISQARGGYTF. CDR3 nucleotides: TGTGCCAGTAGTATCAGCCAGGCCCGGGGTGGCTACACCTTC.

The V call is TRBV27, the J call TRBJ1-6; D gene unclear. CDR1 MNHEY and CDR2 SMNVEV come from the germline V gene (reference sequence). The CDR3 extends over 15 amino acids. V lost 5 bases, J lost 0 bases, and 8 bases lay in between. CDR3 sequence: CASSLLSSYNSPLHF. The CDR3 DNA follows: TGTGCCAGCAGTCTCCTGAGCTCCTATAATTCACCCCTCCACTTT.

The chain recombines TRBV6-5 with TRBJ2-1, with a tentative D call TRBD1 (6 bases). This CDR3 region has 15 residues. Between the trimmed V and J ends, which lost 6 bases and 3 bases, there was a span of 15 bases. The V gene's germline CDR1 is MNHEY and CDR2 SVGAGI. The CDR3 loop is CASSLGYRDYNEQFF. As DNA, the CDR3 is TGTGCCAGCAGCCTCGGCTACAGGGACTACAATGAGCAGTTCTTC.

This chain uses TRBV7-2 with TRBJ1-6; D remains ambiguous. The CDR3 contains 13 residues. Germline V gene data show CDR1 as SGHTA and CDR2 as FQGNSA. V was cut by 0 bases and J by 8 bases, with 5 bases left in between. CDR3 sequence: CASSLAQDSPLHF. In nucleotides, the CDR3 is TGTGCCAGCAGCTTAGCTCAGGATTCACCCCTCCACTTT.

The V call is TRBV2, the J call TRBJ2-2, with TRBD1 as a possible D gene (6 bases). With 4 bases removed from V and 9 bases from J, the gap between germline ends came to 9 bases. CDR1 SNHLY and CDR2 FYNNEI come from the germline V gene. The CDR3 runs 12 residues. CDR3 residues: CASSGGRRELFF. The CDR3 DNA follows: TGTGCCAGCAGTGGGGGGCGAAGGGAGCTGTTTTTT.

This rearrangement joins TRBV9 to TRBJ2-5, with 9 bases identical to TRBD1. The CDR3 is 16 amino acids. Per the germline V gene, CDR1 is SGDLS and CDR2 is YYNGEE. J lost 0 bases, V lost 4 bases, and 7 bases had no gene match. As DNA, the CDR3 is TGTGCCAGCAGCCGTTGGGACAGGGCTAACCAAGAGACCCAGTACTTC. Amino acids: CASSRWDRANQETQYF.

CDR3 in amino acids: CASSSTGGNSPLHF. DNA for the CDR3: TGTGCCAGTAGTTCCACAGGGGGAAATTCACCCCTCCACTTT. This chain uses TRBV19 with TRBJ1-6, with TRBD1 identical over 8 bases. Looked up from germline, CDR1 is LNHDA and CDR2 is SQIVND (reference sequence). Trimming took 5 bases from V and 7 from J; bases not matched to a gene: 4. This CDR3 is 14 amino acids long.

This clone was seen only a few times. V usage is TRBV9 and J usage is TRBJ2-7; D might be TRBD1 (7 bases). The CDR3 is 14 amino acids. Germline lookup yields CDR1 SGDLS and CDR2 YYNGEE. V lost 0 bases and J lost 7, with 14 bases in between. The CDR3 DNA reads as TGTGCCAGCAGCGTAGATTTGTCAGGGGGGGAGCAGTACTTC. Protein sequence: CASSVDLSGGEQYF. The complete variable domain, with remaining parts taken from reference TRBV9 and TRBJ2-7, reads DSGVTQTPKHLITATGQRVTLRCSPRSGDLSVYWYQQSLDQGLQFLIQYYNGEERAKGNILERFSAQQFPDLHSELNLSSLELGDSALYFCASSVDLSGGEQYFGPGTRLTVT.

This clone was seen only a few times. V usage is TRBV11-3 and J usage is TRBJ2-7; no firm D call. V was cut by 1 base and J by 3 bases, with 7 bases left in between. The CDR3 contains 13 residues. Germline CDR1 reads SGHNT; CDR2 reads YENEEA. CDR3 DNA: TGTGCCAGCAGCTTAGGTGACAACTACGAGCAGTACTTC. As protein: CASSLGDNYEQYF.

In its sample, this clone was seen a few times. The chain employs TRBV6-1 and TRBJ2-7; D may be TRBD2 (6 bases). The V gene lost 7 bases and the J gene lost 1 base, with 17 bases spanning the gap. This CDR3 comprises 15 residues. The V gene's germline CDR1 is MNHNS and CDR2 SASEGT. The CDR3 DNA reads as TGTGCCAGCACCCCATTTGCGGGGCAATCCTACGAGCAGTACTTC. Its protein is CASTPFAGQSYEQYF.

The chain has TRBV27 and TRBJ2-7, with TRBD2 as a possible D gene (5 bases). CDR3 length: 14 amino acids. In germline, CDR1 is MNHEY, CDR2 SMNVEV (reference sequence). The germline V and J ends were trimmed by 4 bases and 1 base, with 11 bases remaining between them. CDR3 nucleotides: TGTGCCAGCAGTTCGACTCGGGGTTCCTACGAGCAGTACTTC. It is translated as CASSSTRGSYEQYF.